These 2 T cell receptor beta chains came from one sample sequenced in a study of blood T cell repertoires in COVID-19. Clones were sequenced by immunoSEQ multiplex PCR, and TCRdb holds only the in-frame ones, with some missing. The sample includes about 130,000 clones, less than 90% of them seen just once. The sample consisted of peripheral blood. The receptors originated from an elderly woman with acute or convalescent COVID-19.

The chain carries TRBV18 and TRBJ1-1; unclear D gene. From germline, CDR1 is KGHSH and CDR2 LQKENI. The CDR3 length is 15 residues. With 3 bases removed from V and 5 bases from J, the gap between germline ends came to 16 bases. Written as DNA, the CDR3 is TGTGCCAGCTCACCGAATTATGGAGGCGGGACTGAAGCTTTCTTT. Translated: CASSPNYGGGTEAFF.

This clone was picked up a small number of times. The chain joins TRBV29-1 to TRBJ2-3, with D possibly TRBD1 on 5 matching bases. CDR3 length: 13 amino acids. Trimming stripped 1 base from V and 5 bases from J, with 10 bases between. The V gene's germline CDR1 is SQVTM and CDR2 ANQGSEA. This CDR3 reads CSVEGAGIDTQYF. DNA of the CDR3: TGCAGCGTTGAAGGGGCAGGGATAGATACGCAGTATTTT.